This T cell receptor (beta chain) was captured in a study of PD-1 blockade in classical Hodgkin lymphoma. There was relapse after autologous stem cell transplantation in every patient, and there was variation in brentuximab vedotin exposure. TCRdb keeps only in-frame clones here, not all; method: immunoSEQ multiplex PCR. This table holds some 40,000 clones, around 78% found once. This material consisted of peripheral blood mononuclear cells (PBMCs), taken at baseline. This sequence was found in a human donor with classical Hodgkin lymphoma.

CDR3 coding DNA: TGCGCCAGCAGCTTGGAACAGGGGGGCAACACCATATATTTT. Its protein is CASSLEQGGNTIYF. The chain recombines TRBV5-1 with TRBJ1-3; 8 bases line up with TRBD1. Per germline, CDR1 SGHRS and CDR2 YFSETQ. V gave up 0 bases and J gave up 7 bases; unmatched junction bases: 3. The CDR3 sequence is 14 residues long.